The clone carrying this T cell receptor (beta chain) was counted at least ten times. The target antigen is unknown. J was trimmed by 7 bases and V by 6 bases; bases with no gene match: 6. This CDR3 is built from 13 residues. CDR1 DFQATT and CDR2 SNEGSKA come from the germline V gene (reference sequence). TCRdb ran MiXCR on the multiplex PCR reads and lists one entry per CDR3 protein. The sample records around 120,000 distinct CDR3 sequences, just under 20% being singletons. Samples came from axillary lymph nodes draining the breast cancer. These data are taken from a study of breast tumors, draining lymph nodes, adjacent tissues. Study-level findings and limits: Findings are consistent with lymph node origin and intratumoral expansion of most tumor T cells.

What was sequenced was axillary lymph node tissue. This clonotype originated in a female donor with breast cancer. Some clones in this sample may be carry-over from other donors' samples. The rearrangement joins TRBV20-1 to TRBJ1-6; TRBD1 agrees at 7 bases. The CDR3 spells CSARRDSNSPLHF. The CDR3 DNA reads TGCAGTGCCAGACGGGACAGCAATTCACCCCTCCACTTT.